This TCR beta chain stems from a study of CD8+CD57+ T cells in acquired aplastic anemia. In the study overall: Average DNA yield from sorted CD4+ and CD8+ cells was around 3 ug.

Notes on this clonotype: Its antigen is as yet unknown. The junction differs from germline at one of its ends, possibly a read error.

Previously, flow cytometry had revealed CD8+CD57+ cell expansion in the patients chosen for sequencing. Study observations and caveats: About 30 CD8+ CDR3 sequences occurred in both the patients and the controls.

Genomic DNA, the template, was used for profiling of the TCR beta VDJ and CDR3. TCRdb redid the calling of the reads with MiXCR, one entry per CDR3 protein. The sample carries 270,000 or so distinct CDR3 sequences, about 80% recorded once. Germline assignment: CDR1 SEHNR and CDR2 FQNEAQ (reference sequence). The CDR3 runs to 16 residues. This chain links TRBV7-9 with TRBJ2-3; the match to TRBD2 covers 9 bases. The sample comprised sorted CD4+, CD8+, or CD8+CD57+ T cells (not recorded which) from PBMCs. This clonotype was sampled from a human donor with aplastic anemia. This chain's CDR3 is CASSPERSGGTDKQYF. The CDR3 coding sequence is TGTGCCAGCAGCCCTGAAAGAAGCGGGGGGACAGATAAGCAGTATTTT.